Presented here are 7 T cell receptor beta chains from one specimen sequenced in a study of T cell responses to AZD1222 COVID-19 vaccine. Sequencing used immunoSEQ multiplex PCR; TCRdb keeps in-frame clones, though not all of them. The sample carries about 180,000 clones, about 90% recorded once. Sequences were derived from peripheral blood, sampled 28 days after the second dose of the MenACWY control vaccine. These receptors were collected from an adult who received the MenACWY meningococcal vaccine as a control.

V usage is TRBV7-9 and J usage is TRBJ2-5, with D tentatively TRBD2 (5 bases). The CDR3 totals 15 residues. Germline V gene lookup returns CDR1 SEHNR and CDR2 FQNEAQ (reference sequence). Trimming shortened V by 3 bases and J by 0 bases, and 11 bases separated the two germline ends. The DNA for the CDR3 is TGTGCCAGCAGCTTGTCGGCGGACTACCAAGAGACCCAGTACTTC. Protein product: CASSLSADYQETQYF. Using reference TRBV7-9 and TRBJ2-5 for the parts outside the CDR3, the full variable domain is DTGVSQNPRHKITKRGQNVTFRCDPISEHNRLYWYRQTLGQGPEFLTYFQNEAQLEKSRLLSDRFSAERPKGSFSTLEIQRTEQGDSAMYLCASSLSADYQETQYFGPGTRLLVL.

The rearrangement joins TRBV7-9 to TRBJ2-7; D may be TRBD1 (6 bases). This CDR3 is built from 15 residues. The germline gives CDR1 SEHNR, CDR2 FQNEAQ (reference sequence). V lost 5 bases and J 6 bases, leaving 20 bases between the germline ends. For the CDR3, the DNA is TGTGCCAGCAGCCCCTCGTGGGACATGGGATCCGAGCAGTACTTC. As protein: CASSPSWDMGSEQYF.

This clone showed up just once. The V gene is TRBV4-1, the J gene TRBJ2-1; 8 bases line up with TRBD2. The germline V gene encodes CDR1 MGHRA and CDR2 YSYEKL. The CDR3 consists of 15 residues. The ends lost 1 base at V and 8 bases at J; junction bases unmatched: 7. The CDR3 nucleotides are TGCGCCAGCAGCCAAGGCGACGGGAGGGCCCATGAGCAGTTCTTC. The encoded protein is CASSQGDGRAHEQFF.

This chain connects TRBV28 to TRBJ1-1; perhaps TRBD1 as D (6 bases). The germline V and J ends were trimmed by 4 bases and 1 base, with 13 bases remaining between them. The germline V gene encodes CDR1 MDHEN and CDR2 SYDVKM. CDR3 length: 15 amino acids. The DNA for the CDR3 is TGTGCCAGCAGTTCGGCAGGGGAGGGGAACACTGAAGCTTTCTTT. This encodes CASSSAGEGNTEAFF.

The rearrangement uses TRBV2 and TRBJ2-7; TRBD1 or TRBD2 may be the D gene (5 bases each). The CDR3 contains 14 residues. Germline assignment: CDR1 SNHLY and CDR2 FYNNEI. Between the trimmed V and J ends, which lost 3 bases and 3 bases, there was a span of 12 bases. Here the CDR3 DNA reads TGTGCCAGCAGTGAGGGGGAAGGAGTCTACGAGCAGTACTTC. Protein product: CASSEGEGVYEQYF.

The CDR3 DNA is TGCGCCAGCAGTGATCCCAACACATACGAGCAGTACTTC. Translation: CASSDPNTYEQYF. The V and J genes are TRBV10-1 and TRBJ2-7; no clear D. CDR1 WNHNN and CDR2 SYGVQD come from the germline V gene (reference sequence). The CDR3 extends over 13 amino acids. Trimming left V 3 bases short and J 4 bases short, with 10 bases between.

The V gene is TRBV7-9, the J gene TRBJ2-7, with 10 bases fitting TRBD1. The CDR3 length is 19 residues. Germline assignment: CDR1 SEHNR and CDR2 FQNEAQ (reference sequence). The V gene end was trimmed by 3 bases and the J gene end by 3 bases; junction bases not matched to a gene: 17. CDR3 bases: TGTGCCAGCAGCTTTAACCCGGACAGGGGGAGTGACGTCTACTACGAGCAGTACTTC. This encodes CASSFNPDRGSDVYYEQYF.